What follows describes a single TCR beta chain. Its antigen is not known. Germline values: CDR1 SGDLS, CDR2 YYNGEE. This CDR3 comprises 13 residues. Trimming stripped 4 bases from V and 5 bases from J, with 12 bases between. The data were taken from a study of shared clonotypes between healthy human individuals. Study-level results: Relative to clonotypes present in all four donors, those not shared had lower generation probabilities.

The protocol was immunoSEQ multiplex PCR, while the TCRdb copy is restricted to in-frame clones and leaves out a portion. The table includes hundreds of thousands of clones, around 72% detected once. The sequence was obtained from a woman aged 25 to 39 in good health. The chain employs TRBV9 and TRBJ1-1, with D perhaps TRBD1 (6 bases). The sample comprised memory CD4+ T cells sorted from blood. Subset noted: CD45RA-negative fraction. CDR3 region: CASSRRGGTEAFF. CDR3 DNA sequence: TGTGCCAGCAGCCGTCGAGGGGGAACTGAAGCTTTCTTT.